The 26 T cell receptor beta chains presented below share a single source sample, sequenced in a study of cytomegalovirus exposure and HLA in healthy donors. This PCR relied on a set of 60 Vbeta primers and 13 Jbeta primers. Profiling relied on immunoSEQ multiplex PCR, and the TCRdb table lists in-frame clones only, not all of them. Of roughly 220,000 clones listed, roughly 70% are singletons. The specimen was PBMCs. The receptors here all came from a woman aged 25 to 39 in good health and CMV-seronegative.

The chain employs TRBV10-1 and TRBJ2-1; TRBD2 agrees at 12 bases. Germline-derived CDR1 and CDR2 are WNHNN and SYGVQD (reference sequence). Unmatched junction bases numbered 4, after V lost 6 bases and J lost 10 bases. The CDR3 runs 13 residues. Here the CDR3 DNA reads TGCGCCAGCAGCTTTACTAGCGGGGGGGAGCAGTTCTTC. This gives the protein CASSFTSGGEQFF.

This rearrangement joins TRBV5-1 to TRBJ1-2; no reliable D call. Deletions cut 0 bases from V and 13 bases from J, with 10 bases between. The length of the CDR3 is 11 residues. Germline V gene lookup returns CDR1 SGHRS and CDR2 YFSETQ. The CDR3 DNA reads TGCGCCAGCAGCTTGGAATCGCGTGTCACCTTC. This encodes CASSLESRVTF.

The chain couples TRBV5-6 to TRBJ2-1; the match to TRBD1 covers 9 bases. V shed 5 bases and J 7 bases; nucleotides not matched to a gene: 4. Per the germline V gene, CDR1 is SGHDT and CDR2 is YYEEEE. The CDR3 is made up of 13 amino acids. The CDR3 sequence: CASSSDRGNEQFF. The DNA for the CDR3 is TGTGCCAGCAGTTCAGACAGGGGGAATGAGCAGTTCTTC.

This clone was seen a single time. This chain uses TRBV9 with TRBJ2-3, with 9 bases aligning to TRBD2. V trimming: 3 bases; J trimming: 3 bases; junction bases outside the gene matches: 14. The germline V gene encodes CDR1 SGDLS and CDR2 YYNGEE. The CDR3 runs to 18 residues. CDR3 sequence reads: CASSAGSSGMSGTDTQYF. The CDR3 DNA is TGTGCCAGCAGCGCTGGATCTAGCGGGATGTCTGGGACAGATACGCAGTATTTT.

V and J are TRBV2 and TRBJ2-7, with 7 bases lining up with TRBD2. The CDR3 runs 14 residues. Germline V gene sequence: CDR1 SNHLY, CDR2 FYNNEI. Trimming cost V 6 bases and J 7 bases; bases outside gene matches: 12. CDR3 in amino acids: CASSRYIDGGEQYF. CDR3 DNA: TGTGCCAGCAGCCGATATATCGACGGGGGGGAGCAGTACTTC.

The chain links TRBV5-1 to TRBJ1-1; D is ambiguous. The CDR3 loop spans 15 amino acids. Germline values: CDR1 SGHRS, CDR2 YFSETQ. V lost 1 base and J 0 bases, leaving 10 bases between the germline ends. The CDR3 spells CASSLLEGVNTEAFF. Written as DNA, the CDR3 is TGCGCCAGCAGCTTGCTGGAGGGCGTGAACACTGAAGCTTTCTTT.

This rearrangement joins TRBV19 to TRBJ1-1, with D possibly matching TRBD1 (5 bases). The CDR3 is made up of 15 amino acids. V shed 3 bases and J shed 4 bases, with 15 bases lying between them. The germline gives CDR1 LNHDA, CDR2 SQIVND (reference sequence). The CDR3 bases are TGTGCCAGTAGTATTATTCGGGGGGTGAGCACTGAAGCTTTCTTT. Translated, it gives CASSIIRGVSTEAFF.

The chain uses TRBV4-2 and TRBJ2-6; D is uncertain. The CDR3 consists of 17 residues. Germline lookup yields CDR1 LGHNA and CDR2 YNFKEQ. With 0 bases removed from V and 0 bases from J, the gap between germline ends came to 9 bases. CDR3 loop: CASSQDLGVSGANVLTF. The DNA of the CDR3 is TGTGCCAGCAGCCAAGATCTAGGCGTCTCTGGGGCCAACGTCCTGACTTTC.

The chain is built from TRBV6-6 and TRBJ1-5; D unclear. Trimming took 2 bases from V and 5 from J, leaving 10 bases between them. Per the germline V gene, CDR1 is MNHNY and CDR2 is SVGAGI (reference sequence). The CDR3 runs to 14 residues. This CDR3 reads CASSYAQHYQPQHF. Written as DNA, the CDR3 is TGTGCCAGCAGTTACGCACAGCATTATCAGCCCCAGCATTTT.

The chain combines TRBV19 with TRBJ1-2; 8 bases line up with TRBD1. This CDR3 has 18 residues. Looked up from germline, CDR1 is LNHDA and CDR2 is SQIVND (reference sequence). After removal of 2 bases from V and 1 base from J, the junction contained 12 bases not matched to a gene. The CDR3, as DNA: TGTGCCAGTAGTATATTCCGGGACAGGAGACTACTTAACTATGGCTACACCTTC. Its translation: CASSIFRDRRLLNYGYTF.

This clone was observed a handful of times. The chain uses TRBV9 and TRBJ2-1, with 8 bases lining up with TRBD2. The CDR3 totals 14 residues. V lost 7 bases, J lost 5 bases, and 8 bases stayed unmatched. Germline lookup yields CDR1 SGDLS and CDR2 YYNGEE. CDR3 DNA sequence: TGTGCCAGCTTCACTGGACTAGCCCACAATGAGCAGTTCTTC. Translated, it gives CASFTGLAHNEQFF.

The chain carries TRBV9 and TRBJ2-5, with TRBD2 matching 7 bases. With 0 bases clipped from V and 5 bases from J, the junction kept 10 bases outside the gene matches. The V gene's germline CDR1 is SGDLS and CDR2 YYNGEE. This CDR3 spans 16 amino acids. CDR3 residues: CASSVVGEGRRETQYF. The CDR3 DNA reads TGTGCCAGCAGCGTAGTGGGGGAGGGCCGGCGGGAGACCCAGTACTTC.

This chain links TRBV6-5 with TRBJ2-7; 7 bases match TRBD1. J lost 3 bases, V lost 6 bases, and 11 bases had no gene match. CDR3 length: 15 amino acids. The germline V gene encodes CDR1 MNHEY and CDR2 SVGAGI. The CDR3 loop is CASSPGTVGNYEQYF. CDR3 nucleotides: TGTGCCAGCAGCCCCGGGACAGTGGGGAACTACGAGCAGTACTTC.

V gene TRBV5-1 combines with J gene TRBJ2-7; the D gene is possibly TRBD2 (5 bases). Germline CDR1 is SGHRS and CDR2 is YFSETQ. The CDR3 sequence is 13 residues long. V was cut by 7 bases and J by 3 bases, with 14 bases left in between. In DNA, the CDR3 is TGCGCCAGCGCGTGGACGAGCGGCTACGAGCAGTACTTC. Translated: CASAWTSGYEQYF.

This chain joins TRBV14 and TRBJ1-1; D is undetermined. Trimming took 1 base from V and 4 from J, leaving 10 bases between them. The CDR3 spans 14 residues. Per the germline V gene, CDR1 is SGHDN and CDR2 is FVKESK. CDR3 sequence reads: CASSQVPGSTEAFF. The CDR3 nucleotides are TGTGCCAGCAGCCAAGTTCCGGGGAGCACTGAAGCTTTCTTT. The complete variable domain, with remaining parts taken from reference TRBV14 and TRBJ1-1, reads EAGVTQFPSHSVIEKGQTVTLRCDPISGHDNLYWYRRVMGKEIKFLLHFVKESKQDESGMPNNRFLAERTGGTYSTLKVQPAELEDSGVYFCASSQVPGSTEAFFGQGTRLTVV.

This rearrangement joins TRBV7-8 to TRBJ2-1; 10 bases map to TRBD1. CDR1 and CDR2 (germline): SGHVS, FQNEAQ. The CDR3 spans 16 residues. After removal of 4 bases from V and 8 bases from J, the junction contained 11 bases not matched to a gene. This chain's CDR3 is CASSSSGTGVIYEQFF. Written as DNA, the CDR3 is TGTGCCAGCAGCTCTTCCGGGACAGGGGTTATTTATGAGCAGTTCTTC. The complete variable domain, with remaining parts taken from reference TRBV7-8 and TRBJ2-1, reads GAGVSQSPRYKVAKRGQDVALRCDPISGHVSLFWYQQALGQGPEFLTYFQNEAQLDKSGLPSDRFFAERPEGSVSTLKIQRTQQEDSAVYLCASSSSGTGVIYEQFFGPGTRLTVL.

This clone was found once. The chain uses TRBV7-8 and TRBJ2-1, with TRBD2 as a possible D gene (6 bases). The germline V gene has CDR1 SGHVS and CDR2 FQNEAQ. This CDR3 contains 12 residues. Trimming took 5 bases from V and 9 from J, leaving 11 bases between them. CDR3 loop: CASSLSGLEQFF. Written as DNA, the CDR3 is TGTGCCAGCAGCCTTTCGGGACTTGAGCAGTTCTTC.

This clone came up once. This sequence joins TRBV25-1 and TRBJ1-3, with a weak D call TRBD1 (5 bases). CDR1 and CDR2 (germline): MGHDK, SYGVNS. This CDR3 is built from 14 residues. Trimming took off 5 bases at V and 2 bases at J, with 10 bases between the two ends. The CDR3 bases are TGTGCCAGCAGTCTGACGGGGGCTGGAAACACCATATATTTT. Translated, it gives CASSLTGAGNTIYF.

The chain recombines TRBV7-2 with TRBJ1-5; 8 nucleotides match TRBD1. The V and J ends lost 5 bases and 0 bases, in that order; junction bases with no gene match: 6. CDR3 length: 16 residues. CDR1 is SGHTA and CDR2 is FQGNSA in the germline V gene. The CDR3: CASSPRTGSSNQPQHF. The CDR3 bases are TGTGCCAGCAGCCCAAGGACAGGGAGTAGCAATCAGCCCCAGCATTTT.

The chain is built from TRBV27 and TRBJ1-5; D unresolved. The germline V gene has CDR1 MNHEY and CDR2 SMNVEV (reference sequence). Between the trimmed V and J ends, which lost 5 bases and 0 bases, there was a span of 8 bases. This CDR3 has 14 residues. CDR3 sequence: CASSGYGSNQPQHF. In DNA, the CDR3 is TGTGCCAGCAGTGGTTACGGTAGCAATCAGCCCCAGCATTTT.

J is TRBJ2-7 and V is TRBV5-1; possibly TRBD2 for D (5 bases). Germline values: CDR1 SGHRS, CDR2 YFSETQ. Trimming pared 4 bases from V and 4 bases from J, leaving 9 bases between. The CDR3 is 12 residues long. DNA of the CDR3: TGCGCCAGCAGCACCGGACTTTACGAGCAGTACTTC. It translates to CASSTGLYEQYF.

This clone was observed once. This chain links TRBV6-1 with TRBJ1-1; TRBD1 matches 8 bases. The germline V gene encodes CDR1 MNHNS and CDR2 SASEGT. The CDR3 is 15 amino acids. V lost 1 base and J lost 8; bases outside the gene matches: 9. The CDR3 coding sequence is TGTGCCAGCAGTGAAGGAGGCAGGGGGCGACGAGAAGCTTTCTTT. Translation gives CASSEGGRGRREAFF.

Concerning this clone itself: An end of the junction does not agree with germline; a read error may underlie this. The chain links TRBV11-2 to TRBJ2-2; no reliable D call. The CDR3 totals 16 residues. Looked up from germline, CDR1 is SGHAT and CDR2 is FQNNGV. The CDR3 DNA reads as TGTACCAGCAGCCTAACGGTTGGAGACCGCACCGGGGAGCTGTTTTTT. It is translated as CTSSLTVGDRTGELFF. The variable domain in full, completed from reference TRBV11-2 and TRBJ2-2, reads EAGVAQSPRYKIIEKRQSVAFWCNPISGHATLYWYQQILGQGPKLLIQFQNNGVVDDSQLPKDRFSAERLKGVDSTLKIQPAKLEDSAVYLCTSSLTVGDRTGELFFGEGSRLTVL.

The rearrangement links TRBV15 to TRBJ1-3; tentatively, D is TRBD1 (6 bases). Trimming cost V 9 bases and J 3 bases, with 15 bases left between them. Germline values: CDR1 LNHNV, CDR2 YYDKDF (reference sequence). There are 14 residues in the CDR3. The CDR3 loop is CATVGPGDGNTIYF. The CDR3 region has the DNA TGTGCCACGGTGGGCCCAGGGGATGGAAACACCATATATTTT.

The V and J genes are TRBV5-1 and TRBJ1-1; D is ambiguous. CDR1 and CDR2 (germline): SGHRS, YFSETQ. The CDR3 is 15 amino acids. Trimming took 0 bases from V and 1 from J, leaving 10 bases between them. The CDR3 DNA sequence: TGCGCCAGCAGCTTGGATCTGGGCCGGAACACTGAAGCTTTCTTT. It is translated as CASSLDLGRNTEAFF.

The chain joins TRBV29-1 to TRBJ2-7, with a tentative D call TRBD2 (6 bases). V was shortened by 0 bases and J by 4 bases, with 16 bases between the two germline ends. There are 15 residues in the CDR3. CDR1 and CDR2 from the germline V gene are SQVTM and ANQGSEA. The CDR3 sequence: CSVEESGREEYEQYF. The CDR3, as DNA: TGCAGCGTTGAAGAAAGCGGCAGGGAGGAGTACGAGCAGTACTTC.